This T cell receptor beta chain comes out of a study of T-cell reconstitution after alpha-beta-depleted transplantation in children (dated by TCRdb to the mid-2010s). Concerning the study at large: Using TCR repertoire profiling, the study followed T-cell immune reconstitution in a quantitative way in children after TCRalphabeta/CD19-depleted allogeneic hematopoietic cell transplantation. The paper as a whole reports these results and caveats: The frequencies of hyperexpanded clones fell over the following months, and after one year, T-cell counts and TCRbeta diversity were mostly attributed to newly produced T cells. Apparently early alphabetaT-cell count recovery about two months after transplant reportedly relied on only several hundred rapidly expanded clones derived from non-depleted graft cells. In some patients, the high TCRbeta diversity seen at day 60 was put down to recipient T cells and intrathymic progenitors that had survived conditioning.

As regards this clonotype: Its antigen specificity is not known. The record has no base qualities; no much larger clone is one base away.

Receptor libraries were prepared by PCR. This sample was sequenced with an Illumina HiSeq 2500. To normalize quantification of the TCRbeta repertoire, the TCR libraries were built with molecular barcoding that relied on unique molecular identifiers. TCRdb reran the public reads through fastp at Q25 and MiXCR, keeping productive beta chains. Each record represents a unique CDR3 protein, reported with the most common genes and DNA among its rows. For this sample the table gives more than 400,000 distinct CDR3 sequences, of which over 40% were detected only once. The ten largest clones capture 27% of the sample. The CDR3, cysteine through phenylalanine, is 12 amino acids long. Only the CDR3 region is kept as DNA, spanning 36 bases read in frame from base 1. Deletion took 6 bases off V and 7 bases off J, with a span of 13 bases between the germline ends. From a lookup of the germline V gene (reference sequence), CDR1 and CDR2 are DFQATT and SNEGSKA.

The sample's treatment or condition label, in plain terms: allogeneic hematopoietic cell transplantation with graft depleted of TCRalphabeta T cells and CD19 B cells. The transplant recipients were children given TCRalphabeta/CD19-depleted allogeneic hematopoietic cell grafts. The V gene is TRBV20-1 and the J gene is TRBJ2-1; no D gene can be assigned with confidence. This clonotype was sampled from a girl aged 2-10 years with aplastic anemia, due to receive a stem cell transplant. Sequencing was performed on PBMCs, taken before TCRalphabeta/CD19-depleted stem cell transplant. The CDR3 sequence is CSAPGPSNEQFF. The DNA sequence is TGCAGTGCCCCCGGACCGTCGAATGAGCAGTTCTTC.